This T cell receptor (beta chain) was sequenced during a study of neurological immune-mediated disorders. The CDR3 is made up of 13 amino acids. The germline V gene has CDR1 SGHVS and CDR2 FQNEAQ. V was pared by 4 bases and J by 4 bases, with 8 bases between. Via MiXCR, TCRdb re-called the 5' RACE reads, giving one row per CDR3 protein. The table includes about 66,000 distinct CDR3 sequences, less than 4% detected once. Ten or more counts support this clonotype. Its specificity is not known. Overall study findings and caveats: Patients with HTLV-1-associated myelopathy had the highest level of TCR clonal expansion, whereas patients with multiple sclerosis had the lowest level, falling beneath the level found in healthy controls.

The TCR originated in a man aged 25-45 years with multiple sclerosis. Sequencing was performed on PBMCs. The chain joins TRBV7-8 to TRBJ2-1; TRBD2 is a possible D gene (5 bases). CDR3 region: CASSYGIYNEQFF. The CDR3 coding sequence is TGTGCCAGCAGCTACGGGATTTACAATGAGCAGTTCTTC.